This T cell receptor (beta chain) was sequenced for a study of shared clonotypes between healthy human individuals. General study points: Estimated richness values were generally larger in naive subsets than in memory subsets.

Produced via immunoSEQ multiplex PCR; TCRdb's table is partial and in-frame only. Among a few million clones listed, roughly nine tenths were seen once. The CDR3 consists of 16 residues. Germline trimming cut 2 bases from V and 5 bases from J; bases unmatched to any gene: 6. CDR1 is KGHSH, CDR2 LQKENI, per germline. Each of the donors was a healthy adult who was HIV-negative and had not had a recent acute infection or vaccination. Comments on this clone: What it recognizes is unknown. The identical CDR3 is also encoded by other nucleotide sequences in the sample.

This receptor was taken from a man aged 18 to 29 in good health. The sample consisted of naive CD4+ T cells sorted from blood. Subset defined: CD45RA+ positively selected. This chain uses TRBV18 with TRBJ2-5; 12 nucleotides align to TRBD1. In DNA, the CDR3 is TGTGCCAGCTCACCAACCGGGACAGGGGGCAGGGAGACCCAGTACTTC. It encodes CASSPTGTGGRETQYF.